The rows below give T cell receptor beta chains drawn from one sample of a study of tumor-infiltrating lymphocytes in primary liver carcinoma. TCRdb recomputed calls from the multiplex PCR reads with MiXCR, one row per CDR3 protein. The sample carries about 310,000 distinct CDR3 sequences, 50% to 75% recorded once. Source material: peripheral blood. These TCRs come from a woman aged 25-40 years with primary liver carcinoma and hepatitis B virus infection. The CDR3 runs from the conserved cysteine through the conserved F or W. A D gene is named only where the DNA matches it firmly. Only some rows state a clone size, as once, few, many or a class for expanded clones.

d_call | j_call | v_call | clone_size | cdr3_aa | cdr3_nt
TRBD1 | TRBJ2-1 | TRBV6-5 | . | CASSYSRGTISYNEQFF | TGTGCCAGCAGTTACTCCAGGGGGACCATCTCCTACAATGAGCAGTTCTTC
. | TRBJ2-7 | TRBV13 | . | CASSHNEGEQYF | TGTGCCAGCAGCCATAACGAAGGCGAGCAGTACTTC
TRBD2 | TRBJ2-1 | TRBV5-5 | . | CVSSPIAGGAYNEQFF | TGTGTCAGCAGCCCGATAGCGGGAGGCGCCTACAATGAGCAGTTCTTC
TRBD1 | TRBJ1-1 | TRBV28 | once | CASSLWRQGNTEAFF | TGTGCCAGCAGTTTATGGCGACAGGGAAACACTGAAGCTTTCTTT
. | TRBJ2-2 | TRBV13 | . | CAGSLLGAGRNTGELFF | TGTGCCGGCAGCTTACTGGGCGCCGGGAGAAACACCGGGGAGCTGTTTTTT
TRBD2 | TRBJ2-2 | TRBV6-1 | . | CAITTSGRINTGGLFF | TGTGCCATCACAACTAGCGGGAGAATAAACACCGGGGGGCTGTTTTTT
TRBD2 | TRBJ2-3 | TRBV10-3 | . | CTISSGRALIDTQYF | TGTACCATCAGTAGCGGGAGGGCCCTCATAGATACGCAGTATTTT
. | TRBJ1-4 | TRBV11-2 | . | CTSSLKLLVRAEPNEKLFF | TGTACCAGCAGCTTAAAACTGCTTGTACGGGCAGAACCTAATGAAAAACTGTTTTTT
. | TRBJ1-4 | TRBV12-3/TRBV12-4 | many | CASSLGGRREKLFF | TGTGCCAGCAGCCTTGGGGGGAGACGGGAAAAACTGTTTTTT
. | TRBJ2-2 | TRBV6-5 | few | CATIDSGWTGELFF | TGTGCCACCATTGACAGCGGTTGGACTGGGGAGCTGTTTTTT
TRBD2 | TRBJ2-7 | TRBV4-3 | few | CASVKAWGSGRDEQYF | TGCGCCAGCGTTAAAGCGTGGGGTAGCGGGAGGGACGAGCAGTACTTC
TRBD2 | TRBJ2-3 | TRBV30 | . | CANGAASGGDTQYF | TGTGCCAATGGAGCGGCTAGCGGGGGAGATACGCAGTATTTT
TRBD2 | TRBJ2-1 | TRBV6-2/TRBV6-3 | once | CASSPGGSGSSYNEQFF | TGTGCCAGCAGTCCGGGGGGTAGCGGGAGCTCCTACAATGAGCAGTTCTTC
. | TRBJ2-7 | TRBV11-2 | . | CASSLDSYAQYF | TGTGCCAGCAGCTTAGATTCCTACGCGCAGTATTTC
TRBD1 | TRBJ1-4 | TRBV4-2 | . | CASSPGGQGANEKLFF | TGTGCCAGCAGCCCGGGGGGACAGGGGGCGAATGAAAAACTGTTTTTT
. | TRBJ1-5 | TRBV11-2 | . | CASSSGRVQPQHF | TGTGCCAGCAGCTCCGGAAGAGTTCAGCCCCAACATTTT
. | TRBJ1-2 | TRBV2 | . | CASSGGGTYGYTF | TGTGCCAGCAGTGGCGGGGGGACCTATGGCTACACCTTC
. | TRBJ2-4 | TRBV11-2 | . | CASRELKLTKNIHYF | TGTGCCAGCAGAGAACTTAAACTAACCAAAAACATTCACTACTTC
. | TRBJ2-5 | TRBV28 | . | CASTSDSYQYF | TGTGCCAGCACATCTGATAGCTACCAGTACTTC
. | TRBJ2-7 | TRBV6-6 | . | CASSYPQRRTYEQYF | TGTGCCAGCAGTTACCCCCAAAGACGGACGTACGAGCAGTACTTC
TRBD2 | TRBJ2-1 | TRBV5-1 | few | CASSLGTLAGAYNEQFF | TGCGCCAGCAGCTTAGGGACCCTAGCGGGAGCATACAATGAGCAGTTCTTC
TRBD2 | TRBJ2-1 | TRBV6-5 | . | CDSSWTSASYNERFF | TGTGACAGCAGTTGGACTAGCGCCTCCTACAATGAGCGGTTCTTC
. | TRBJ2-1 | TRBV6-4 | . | CASPGVASYNEQFF | TGTGCCAGCCCGGGGGTGGCCTCCTACAATGAGCAGTTCTTC
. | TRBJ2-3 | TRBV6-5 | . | CASSVLATDTQYF | TGTGCCAGCAGCGTACTAGCTACAGATACGCAGTATTTT
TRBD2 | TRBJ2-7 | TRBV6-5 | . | CASSYRLAGAGLSYDQYF | TGTGCCAGCAGTTATCGACTAGCGGGAGCGGGGCTATCCTACGACCAGTACTTC
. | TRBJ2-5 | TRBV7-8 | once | CASSLGLPRLGETQYF | TGTGCCAGCAGCTTAGGTCTACCCAGGCTGGGGGAGACCCAGTACTTC
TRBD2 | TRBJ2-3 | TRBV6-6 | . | CASSYSRERSGRGTDTQYF | TGTGCCAGCAGTTACTCGAGAGAAAGGAGCGGGAGAGGCACAGATACGCAGTATTTT
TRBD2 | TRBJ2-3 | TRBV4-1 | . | CAGSQDIQLAGVDTQYF | TGCGCCGGCAGCCAAGATATCCAACTAGCGGGAGTGGACACGCAGTATTTT
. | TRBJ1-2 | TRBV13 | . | CASSLSGGYTF | TGTGCCAGCAGCTTATCGGGGGGCTACACCTTC
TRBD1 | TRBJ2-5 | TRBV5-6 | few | CASSLQGSGETQYF | TGTGCCAGCAGCCTACAGGGGTCAGGGGAGACCCAGTACTTC
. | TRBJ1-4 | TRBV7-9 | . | CASNSGVTNEKLFF | TGTGCCAGCAACTCAGGGGTGACTAATGAAAAACTGTTTTTT